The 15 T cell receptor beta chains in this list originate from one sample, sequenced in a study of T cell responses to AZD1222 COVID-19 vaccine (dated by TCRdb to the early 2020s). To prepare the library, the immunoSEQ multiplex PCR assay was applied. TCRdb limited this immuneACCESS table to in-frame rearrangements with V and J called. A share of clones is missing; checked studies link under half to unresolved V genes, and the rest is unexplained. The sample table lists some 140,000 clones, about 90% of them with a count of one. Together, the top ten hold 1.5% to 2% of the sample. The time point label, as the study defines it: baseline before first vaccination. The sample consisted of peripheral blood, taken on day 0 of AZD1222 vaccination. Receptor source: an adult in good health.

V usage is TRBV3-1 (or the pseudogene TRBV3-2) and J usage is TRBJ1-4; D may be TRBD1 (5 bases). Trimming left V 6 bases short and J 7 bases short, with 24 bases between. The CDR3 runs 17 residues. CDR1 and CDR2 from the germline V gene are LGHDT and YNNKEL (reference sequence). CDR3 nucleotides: TGTGCCAGCAGTCCCCGCGATCTTTGGTTTAGGGGTGAAAAACTGTTTTTT. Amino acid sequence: CASSPRDLWFRGEKLFF.

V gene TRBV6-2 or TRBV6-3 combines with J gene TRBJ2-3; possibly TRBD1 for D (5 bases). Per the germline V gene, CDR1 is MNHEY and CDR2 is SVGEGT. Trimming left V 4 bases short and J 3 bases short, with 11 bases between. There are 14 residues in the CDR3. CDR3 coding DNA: TGTGCCAGCAGTTCAGGGCCCCAAACAGATACGCAGTATTTT. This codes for CASSSGPQTDTQYF.

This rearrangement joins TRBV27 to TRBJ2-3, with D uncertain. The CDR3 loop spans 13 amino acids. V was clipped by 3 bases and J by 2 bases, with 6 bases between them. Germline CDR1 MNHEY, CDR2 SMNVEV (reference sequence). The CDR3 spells CASSFGVTDTQYF. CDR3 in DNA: TGTGCCAGCAGTTTTGGGGTCACAGATACGCAGTATTTT.

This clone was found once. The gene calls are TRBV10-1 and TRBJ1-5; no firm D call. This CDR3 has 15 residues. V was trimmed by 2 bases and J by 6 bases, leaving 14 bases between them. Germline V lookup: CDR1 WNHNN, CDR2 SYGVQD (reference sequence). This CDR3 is CASSEPGGIGQPQHF. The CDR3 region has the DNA TGCGCCAGCAGTGAGCCGGGAGGGATAGGTCAGCCCCAGCATTTT.

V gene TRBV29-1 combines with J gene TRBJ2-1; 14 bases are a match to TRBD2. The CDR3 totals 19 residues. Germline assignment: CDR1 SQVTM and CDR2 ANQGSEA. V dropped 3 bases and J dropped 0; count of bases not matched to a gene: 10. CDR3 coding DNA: TGCAGCGTTGATGGGACTAGCGGGAGTCTCCAAAGCTCCTACAATGAGCAGTTCTTC. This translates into CSVDGTSGSLQSSYNEQFF.

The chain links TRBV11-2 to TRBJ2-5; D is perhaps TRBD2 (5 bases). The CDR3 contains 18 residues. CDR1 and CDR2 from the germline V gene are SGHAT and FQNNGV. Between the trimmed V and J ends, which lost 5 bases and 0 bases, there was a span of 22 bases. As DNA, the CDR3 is TGTGCCAGCAGCCCCCGGGGAACTGCCGGTGCCTACCAAGAGACCCAGTACTTC. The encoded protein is CASSPRGTAGAYQETQYF.

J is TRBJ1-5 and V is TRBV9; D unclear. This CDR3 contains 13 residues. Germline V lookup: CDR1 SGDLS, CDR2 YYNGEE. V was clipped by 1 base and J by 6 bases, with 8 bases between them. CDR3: CASSVTEFQPQHF. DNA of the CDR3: TGTGCCAGCAGCGTAACGGAATTTCAGCCCCAGCATTTT. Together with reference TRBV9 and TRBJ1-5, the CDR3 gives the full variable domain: DSGVTQTPKHLITATGQRVTLRCSPRSGDLSVYWYQQSLDQGLQFLIQYYNGEERAKGNILERFSAQQFPDLHSELNLSSLELGDSALYFCASSVTEFQPQHFGDGTRLSIL.

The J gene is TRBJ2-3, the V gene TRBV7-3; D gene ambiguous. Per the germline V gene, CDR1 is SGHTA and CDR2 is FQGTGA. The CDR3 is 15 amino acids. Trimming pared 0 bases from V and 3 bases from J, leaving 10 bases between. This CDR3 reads CASSLTPAQTDTQYF. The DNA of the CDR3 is TGTGCCAGCAGCTTAACGCCGGCCCAGACAGATACGCAGTATTTT.

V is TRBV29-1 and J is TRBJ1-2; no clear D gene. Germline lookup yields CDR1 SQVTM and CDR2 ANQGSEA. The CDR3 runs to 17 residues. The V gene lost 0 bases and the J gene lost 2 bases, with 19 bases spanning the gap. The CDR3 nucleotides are TGCAGCGTTGAAGATTTCCTCACAGACTCTCTAAACTATGGCTACACCTTC. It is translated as CSVEDFLTDSLNYGYTF.

The CDR3 loop reads CASSFKDREANYGYTF. CDR3 bases: TGTGCCAGCAGCTTTAAGGACAGGGAAGCTAACTATGGCTACACCTTC. The chain uses TRBV7-6 and TRBJ1-2; 8 bases are shared with TRBD1. Per germline, CDR1 SGHVS and CDR2 FNYEAQ. V lost 3 bases, J lost 0 bases, and 6 bases stayed unmatched. The CDR3 is made up of 16 amino acids.

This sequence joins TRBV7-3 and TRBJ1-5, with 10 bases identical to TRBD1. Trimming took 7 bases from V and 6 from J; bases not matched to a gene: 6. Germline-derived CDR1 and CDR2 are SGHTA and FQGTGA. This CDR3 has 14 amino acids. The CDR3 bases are TGTGCCAGCAAAGCCGGGACAGGGGTTCAGCCCCAGCATTTT. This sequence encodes CASKAGTGVQPQHF.

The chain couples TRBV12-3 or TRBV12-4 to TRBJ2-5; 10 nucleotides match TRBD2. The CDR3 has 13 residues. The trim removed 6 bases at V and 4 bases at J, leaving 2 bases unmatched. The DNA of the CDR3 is TGTGCCAGCAGACGGACTAGCGGAGAGACCCAGTACTTC. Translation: CASRRTSGETQYF.

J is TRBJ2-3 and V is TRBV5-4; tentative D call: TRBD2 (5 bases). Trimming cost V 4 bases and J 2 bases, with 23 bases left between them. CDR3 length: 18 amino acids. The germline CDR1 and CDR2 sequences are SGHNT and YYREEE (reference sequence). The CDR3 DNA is TGTGCCAGCAGCCGGACGTGGGCGGCCAGAGGGTTCACAGATACGCAGTATTTT. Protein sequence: CASSRTWAARGFTDTQYF.

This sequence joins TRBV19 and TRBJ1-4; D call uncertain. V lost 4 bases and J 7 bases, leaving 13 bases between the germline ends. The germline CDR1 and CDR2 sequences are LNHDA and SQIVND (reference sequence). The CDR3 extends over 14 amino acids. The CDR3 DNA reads TGTGCCAGTAGTAATTTTGGAAGTTTTGAAAAACTGTTTTTT. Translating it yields CASSNFGSFEKLFF.

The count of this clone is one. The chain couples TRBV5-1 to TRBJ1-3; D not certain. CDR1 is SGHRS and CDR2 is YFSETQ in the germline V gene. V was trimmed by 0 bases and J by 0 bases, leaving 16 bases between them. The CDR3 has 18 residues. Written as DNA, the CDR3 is TGCGCCAGCAGCTTGGGTTCGTCTCCCCGGTCCTCTGGAAACACCATATATTTT. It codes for CASSLGSSPRSSGNTIYF.